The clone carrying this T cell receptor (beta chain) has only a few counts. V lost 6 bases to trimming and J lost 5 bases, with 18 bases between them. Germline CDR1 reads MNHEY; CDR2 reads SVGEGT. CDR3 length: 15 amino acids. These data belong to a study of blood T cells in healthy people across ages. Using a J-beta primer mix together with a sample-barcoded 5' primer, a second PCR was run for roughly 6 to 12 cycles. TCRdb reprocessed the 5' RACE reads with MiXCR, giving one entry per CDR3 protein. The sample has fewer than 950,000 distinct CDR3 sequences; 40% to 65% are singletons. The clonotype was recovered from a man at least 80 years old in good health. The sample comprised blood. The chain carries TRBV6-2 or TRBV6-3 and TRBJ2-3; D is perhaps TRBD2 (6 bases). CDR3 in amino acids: CASRLGLLAGDTQYF. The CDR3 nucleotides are TGTGCCAGCAGACTAGGACTACTTGCGGGAGATACGCAGTATTTT.